Sequencing of this T cell receptor (beta chain) was carried out in a study of T cells in Graves' hyperthyroidism and ophthalmopathy. CDR3 length: 15 amino acids. Deletions cut 4 bases from V and 0 bases from J, with 12 bases between. Germline V gene lookup returns CDR1 SGHNT and CDR2 YENEEA. Regions amplified from RNA transcripts were the TCR beta CDR3 regions. The study used the HTBI primer set for a first-round RT-PCR of the TCR CDR3. TCRdb reprocessed the multiplex PCR reads via MiXCR and lists one record per CDR3 protein. The sample has roughly 750,000 distinct CDR3 sequences, around 17% seen once.

The chain is built from TRBV11-3 and TRBJ2-5, with D perhaps matching TRBD2 (6 bases). This TCR was sampled from a man younger than 35 with Graves' hyperthyroidism. Source material: blood. The CDR3 DNA reads TGTGCCAGCAGCTGGGGGGTATTGGACCAAGAGACCCAGTACTTC. It translates to CASSWGVLDQETQYF.